The 8 T cell receptor beta chains presented below share a single source sample, sequenced in a study of shared clonotypes between healthy human individuals. Data came from immunoSEQ multiplex PCR; TCRdb stores just in-frame clones and leaves some out. This sample has roughly 680,000 clones, with 55% to 80% found just once. Sample: memory CD4+ T cells sorted from blood. The subset here: CD45RA-negative fraction. Receptor source: a woman aged 30 to 39 in good health.

In the case of this clone: The same CDR3 arises from other DNA sequences in this sample as well. CDR3 protein: CASSLGQGNEQFF. The DNA of the CDR3 is TGTGCCAGCAGCTTGGGACAGGGTAATGAGCAGTTCTTC. The rearrangement joins TRBV11-2 to TRBJ2-1; TRBD1 aligns across 9 bases. The CDR3 runs 13 residues. Trimming cost V 3 bases and J 7 bases; bases outside gene matches: 1. Per germline, CDR1 SGHAT and CDR2 FQNNGV.

The chain recombines TRBV30 with TRBJ2-7, with D perhaps being TRBD1 or TRBD2 (5 bases each). Germline CDR1 reads GTSNPN; CDR2 reads SVGIG (reference sequence). The V end lost 3 bases, the J end lost 0 bases, and 15 bases lay between the germline ends. CDR3 length: 15 residues. The CDR3 sequence: CAWRGRGSVSYEQYF. The CDR3, as DNA: TGTGCCTGGAGGGGACGGGGCAGCGTCTCCTACGAGCAGTACTTC.

This clone was observed a handful of times. The chain links TRBV7-7 to TRBJ2-3; 7 bases match TRBD1. The germline CDR1 and CDR2 sequences are SSHAT and FNYEAQ (reference sequence). There are 14 residues in the CDR3. With 5 bases clipped from V and 5 bases from J, the junction kept 7 bases outside the gene matches. The CDR3 nucleotides are TGTGCCAGCAGCCCGAAGGGGGCGGGAGATACGCAGTATTTT. Amino acid sequence: CASSPKGAGDTQYF. Complete variable domain (other parts from reference TRBV7-7 and TRBJ2-3): GAGVSQSPRYKVTKRGQDVTLRCDPISSHATLYWYQQALGQGPEFLTYFNYEAQPDKSGLPSDRFSAERPEGSISTLTIQRTEQRDSAMYRCASSPKGAGDTQYFGPGTRLTVL.

The genes are TRBV18 and TRBJ1-1; D might be TRBD1 (5 bases). Trimming removed 2 bases from V and 1 base from J, with 14 bases in between. CDR1 and CDR2 from the germline V gene are KGHSH and LQKENI. CDR3 length: 16 amino acids. CDR3 amino acids: CASSPTYQGPNTEAFF. In DNA, the CDR3 is TGTGCCAGCTCACCAACTTATCAGGGCCCGAACACTGAAGCTTTCTTT. The variable domain in full, with the rest retrieved from reference TRBV18 and TRBJ1-1, is NAGVMQNPRHLVRRRGQEARLRCSPMKGHSHVYWYRQLPEEGLKFMVYLQKENIIDESGMPKERFSAEFPKEGPSILRIQQVVRGDSAAYFCASSPTYQGPNTEAFFGQGTRLTVV.

This sequence joins TRBV5-1 and TRBJ2-2; possibly TRBD1 for D (6 bases). V gave up 4 bases and J gave up 4 bases, with 11 bases separating them. Germline lookup yields CDR1 SGHRS and CDR2 YFSETQ. CDR3 length: 14 residues. The CDR3 is CASSGGQTTGELFF. The CDR3 DNA follows: TGCGCCAGCAGCGGAGGACAGACCACCGGGGAGCTGTTTTTT.

This clone was seen only a few times. The genes are TRBV5-1 and TRBJ2-3, with D possibly being TRBD2 (5 bases). The CDR3 contains 16 residues. Trimming shortened V by 4 bases and J by 2 bases, and 17 bases separated the two germline ends. CDR1 and CDR2 (germline): SGHRS, YFSETQ. The DNA for the CDR3 is TGCGCCAGCAGCCAAACCGAACTAGTAGTCACAGATACGCAGTATTTT. Its protein product is CASSQTELVVTDTQYF.

This clone has a handful of counts. The rearrangement joins TRBV5-1 to TRBJ2-2; D is possibly TRBD2 (5 bases). The CDR3 totals 14 residues. V was cut by 7 bases and J by 2 bases, with 12 bases left in between. In germline, CDR1 is SGHRS, CDR2 YFSETQ. The CDR3 sequence is CASGGGGNTGELFF. The CDR3 bases are TGCGCCAGCGGAGGCGGAGGAAACACCGGGGAGCTGTTTTTT. Full variable domain (outside the CDR3, taken from reference TRBV5-1 and TRBJ2-2): KAGVTQTPRYLIKTRGQQVTLSCSPISGHRSVSWYQQTPGQGLQFLFEYFSETQRNKGNFPGRFSGRQFSNSRSEMNVSTLELGDSALYLCASGGGGNTGELFFGEGSRLTVL.

In DNA, the CDR3 is TGTGCCAGCTCACCTTCTAGGGAGACCCAGTACTTC. Translated: CASSPSRETQYF. V gene TRBV18 combines with J gene TRBJ2-5, with no clear D. Germline V gene sequence: CDR1 KGHSH, CDR2 LQKENI. Between the trimmed V and J ends, which lost 3 bases and 5 bases, there was a span of 7 bases. The CDR3 length is 12 residues.